Below are 9 T cell receptor beta chains sequenced from a single sample in a study of T cells expressing NK-cell markers. TCRdb re-called the 5' RACE reads and gives one entry per CDR3 protein, without DNA. The listing contains some 460,000 distinct CDR3 sequences. The sequenced sample was blood T cells: a sorted CD56 or NKG2C T cell subset, CD4+ or CD8+ T cells, or bulk PBMC T cells (not recorded which). The receptors derive from a woman aged 45-65 years in good health.

V and J are TRBV27 and TRBJ1-2; TCRdb reports TRBD1, a call that lacks DNA to check it against. The germline V gene encodes CDR1 MNHEY and CDR2 SMNVEV (reference sequence). The CDR3 is 17 amino acids. CDR3 loop: CASSSGTGRDYYYGYTF.

V and J are TRBV7-8 and TRBJ2-5; there is no DNA to check the TCRdb D call of TRBD1. Germline V CDR1 and CDR2: SGHVS, FQNEAQ. This CDR3 region has 15 residues. The CDR3 sequence: CASSPHRVSQETQYF.

The chain couples TRBV7-9 to TRBJ2-1. Germline loops: CDR1 SEHNR, CDR2 FQNEAQ (reference sequence). CDR3 length: 15 residues. The CDR3 reads CASSQPGGYHNEQFF.

This chain links TRBV15 with TRBJ2-2; TCRdb's assignment of TRBD2 cannot be checked, as there is no DNA. The CDR3 sequence is 17 residues long. The germline V gene encodes CDR1 LNHNV and CDR2 YYDKDF (reference sequence). The CDR3 reads CATSRAGTSGGTGELFF.

The J gene is TRBJ2-7, the V gene TRBV5-5. Germline V gives CDR1 SGHKS, CDR2 YYEKEE (reference sequence). The CDR3 is made up of 13 amino acids. This CDR3 is CASSSWTSYEQYF.

The genes are TRBV6-5 and TRBJ1-1; TCRdb gives TRBD1 as the D gene, but with no DNA this cannot be confirmed. The CDR3 loop spans 19 amino acids. Germline lookup yields CDR1 MNHEY and CDR2 SVGAGI. This chain's CDR3 is CASSYSTFSTRGSKAGAFF.

This rearrangement joins TRBV4-2 to TRBJ2-1; TCRdb's D call of TRBD1 is untestable without DNA. Germline CDR1 is LGHNA and CDR2 is YNFKEQ. The CDR3 contains 17 residues. CDR3 region: CASSQGGGGSPYNEQFF.

This rearrangement joins TRBV7-8 to TRBJ2-1. This CDR3 comprises 14 residues. Germline CDR1 SGHVS, CDR2 FQNEAQ. CDR3 amino acids: CASSLAPFLNEQFF.

The CDR3: CASSNGRSSDTQYF. The chain recombines TRBV27 with TRBJ2-3; no DNA is available, so the TRBD2 call from TCRdb remains unchecked. The germline CDR1 and CDR2 sequences are MNHEY and SMNVEV (reference sequence). The CDR3 has 14 amino acids.